Described below is a single T cell receptor (beta chain) sequence and its context. Its antigen is not known. This sample stems from a study of cytomegalovirus exposure and HLA in healthy donors. About the research overall: The 120 validation repertoires were produced on the same platform as the approximately 620 repertoires of the first cohort. This was reported in a later analysis.

Germline V lookup: CDR1 LNHNV, CDR2 YYDKDF (reference sequence). The CDR3 sequence is 14 residues long. V was cut by 0 bases and J by 8 bases, with 13 bases left in between. Study findings and constraints: The listing of 160 or so TCR beta chains classed them as cytomegalovirus-associated. Testing in vitro showed a few CMV-associated chains specific for CMV antigens.

Only in-frame clones appear in the TCRdb table, and some are missing; sequencing was by immunoSEQ multiplex PCR. The data show about 49,000 clones, around 94% seen once. This clonotype was obtained from a man aged 18 to 30 in good health and CMV-seronegative. The sequencing input was PBMCs. V and J are TRBV15 and TRBJ1-2; perhaps TRBD1 as D (6 bases). CDR3 amino acids: CATSRDRGITGYTF. CDR3 DNA: TGTGCCACCAGCAGAGACAGGGGTATAACGGGCTACACCTTC.